This T cell receptor (beta chain) was captured in a study of technical replicates of blood from a handful of donors (dated by TCRdb to about 2017). Deletion took 2 bases off V and 10 bases off J, with a span of 15 bases between the germline ends. From the cysteine through the phenylalanine, the CDR3 covers 14 amino acids. The CDR3 DNA has 42 bases and is translated from base 1. The germline V gene (reference sequence) provides CDR1 SEHNR and CDR2 FQNEAQ. This clone has only one observation. The specificity of this receptor is unknown. No base-level quality is on record; no much larger clone is a single base apart. Library method: the immunoSEQ multiplex PCR assay. Held by TCRdb, this immuneACCESS table contains in-frame sequences only and omits some clones. Under half of the omission traces to an unresolved V gene where checked; the cause of the rest is unknown. The sample records tens of thousands of clones, over 90% of which are singletons. Of the sample, 4.3% is held by the ten largest clones.

The sequenced sample was PBMCs. Recombination linked TRBV7-9 to TRBJ2-1, with the D segment identity uncertain. The TCR originated in a human donor in good health. Some clones in this sample may be carry-over from other donors' samples. The sequence in DNA is TGTGCCAGCAGCTTACTTTTGTTCGCGGCAGAGCAGTTCTTC. This gives the protein CASSLLLFAAEQFF.